The 18 T cell receptor beta chains below all came from one sample that was sequenced in a study of response to subunit inactivated influenza vaccine (dated by TCRdb to 2016 to 2019). According to the study, the label for this sample's time point signals: 45 days after influenza vaccine administration. Library construction relied on RT-PCR. For sequencing, an Illumina HiSeq 2500 was employed. TCRdb ran its own pipeline on the public reads, namely fastp trimming at Q25 and MiXCR clone calling, and kept in-frame beta chains. Rows are unified per CDR3 protein, each entry keeping the most common DNA and genes. This sample has fewer than 700,000 distinct CDR3 sequences in its table, and 10% to 15% of those were observed once. The top ten constitute around 14% of the sample. The sample consisted of PBMCs from blood, taken about 40 days after vaccination. Source of these receptors: a man aged 45-65 years who received an inactivated influenza vaccine. Donor details come from another sample of the same person, matched by shared clones.

This clonotype has more than one count but fewer than ten. This chain uses TRBV12-3 or TRBV12-4 with TRBJ2-3; 11 positions match TRBD2. The CDR3 runs 15 residues. V was pared by 6 bases and J by 4 bases, with 6 bases of the junction left unmatched. CDR3 sequence (DNA): TGTGCCAGCAGGACTGGGGGACTAGCGGCAGATACGCAGTATTTT. It codes for CASRTGGLAADTQYF.

The V gene is TRBV20-1, the J gene TRBJ2-5; 8 nucleotides line up with TRBD1. The germline CDR1 and CDR2 sequences are DFQATT and SNEGSKA (reference sequence). The junction had 8 bases not matched to a gene; V was cut back by 6 bases and J by 5 bases. The CDR3 sequence is 13 residues long. CDR3 in amino acids: CSAPQGAPETQYF. Here the CDR3 DNA reads TGCAGTGCGCCCCAGGGGGCCCCCGAGACCCAGTACTTC.

This clonotype was detected ten times or more. The CDR3 sequence: CSAERQTNSPLHF. The CDR3 nucleotides are TGCAGTGCTGAGCGACAGACTAATTCACCCCTCCACTTT. This sequence joins TRBV20-1 and TRBJ1-6; D is perhaps TRBD1 (5 bases). This CDR3 contains 13 residues. V dropped 5 bases and J dropped 6 bases, with 11 bases sitting between them. Germline V lookup: CDR1 DFQATT, CDR2 SNEGSKA (reference sequence).

This chain uses TRBV10-3 with TRBJ1-1; D remains ambiguous. This CDR3 is built from 13 residues. The V end was cut by 3 bases, the J end by 3 bases, with 8 bases between. Germline CDR1 reads ENHRY; CDR2 reads SYGVKD. The CDR3 protein is CAISDSGDTEAFF. Here the CDR3 DNA reads TGTGCCATCAGTGACTCCGGGGACACTGAAGCTTTCTTT.

Comment on this clonotype: A much larger clone lies a single base off, so this may be a read error. The rearrangement joins TRBV4-2 to TRBJ2-2, with D uncertain. CDR1 and CDR2 from the germline V gene are LGHNA and YNFKEQ. Trimming left V 4 bases short and J 3 bases short, with 12 bases between. The CDR3 runs 15 residues. CDR3 sequence reads: CASSPGPGDTGELFF. The CDR3 DNA is TGTGCCAGCAGCCCCGGGCCAGGAGACACCGGGGAGCTGTTTTTT.

This clonotype was counted only a few times. The chain joins TRBV15 to TRBJ2-7; D is ambiguous. Trimming took 5 bases from V and 5 from J, leaving 13 bases between them. The CDR3 runs to 13 residues. Germline V gene data show CDR1 as LNHNV and CDR2 as YYDKDF (reference sequence). The CDR3 bases are TGTGCCACCAGCGCCGAGACGATCGACGAGCAGTACTTC. Translation: CATSAETIDEQYF.

This clonotype was detected a few times. This chain joins TRBV5-5 and TRBJ2-1; unclear D gene. The germline CDR1 and CDR2 sequences are SGHKS and YYEKEE (reference sequence). Trimming took off 4 bases at V and 7 bases at J, with 12 bases between the two ends. The CDR3 is made up of 13 amino acids. As DNA, the CDR3 is TGTGCCAGCAGCCTCGTCGGTGTTAATGAGCAGTTCTTC. Amino acids: CASSLVGVNEQFF.

V gene TRBV10-3 combines with J gene TRBJ2-3; 11 nucleotides line up with TRBD1. The CDR3 extends over 15 amino acids. After removal of 2 bases from V and 7 bases from J, the junction contained 5 bases not matched to a gene. CDR1 is ENHRY, CDR2 SYGVKD, per germline. The CDR3 region has the DNA TGTGCCATCAGTGAGCTAGGGACAGGGGGATATACGCAGTATTTT. Protein: CAISELGTGGYTQYF.

The rearrangement joins TRBV7-9 to TRBJ1-2; TRBD1 might be the D (5 bases). Trimming took 3 bases from V and 4 from J, leaving 18 bases between them. The V gene's germline CDR1 is SEHNR and CDR2 FQNEAQ (reference sequence). This CDR3 spans 16 amino acids. The CDR3 nucleotides are TGTGCCAGCAGCTTGAGTAGCGGTGGGGGAGTCTATGGCTACACCTTC. Amino acids: CASSLSSGGGVYGYTF. Filled out from reference TRBV7-9 and TRBJ1-2, the complete variable domain reads DTGVSQNPRHKITKRGQNVTFRCDPISEHNRLYWYRQTLGQGPEFLTYFQNEAQLEKSRLLSDRFSAERPKGSFSTLEIQRTEQGDSAMYLCASSLSSGGGVYGYTFGSGTRLTVV.

This clonotype was seen at least ten times. The chain has TRBV5-5 and TRBJ2-7; possibly TRBD2 for D (5 bases). CDR3 size: 16 residues. The germline CDR1 and CDR2 sequences are SGHKS and YYEKEE (reference sequence). V dropped 9 bases and J dropped 4 bases, with 26 bases sitting between them. CDR3 bases: TGTGCCACCAAACCCGGGATGACGGTGGATCTGTACGAGCAGTACTTC. This codes for CATKPGMTVDLYEQYF.

The chain is built from TRBV12-5 and TRBJ2-1; maybe TRBD1 (5 bases). The CDR3 is 15 residues long. CDR1 and CDR2 from the germline V gene are LGHNT and FRNRAP. Trimming left V 0 bases short and J 3 bases short, with 9 bases between. The CDR3 here is CASGLVTGNYNEQFF. The DNA for the CDR3 is TGTGCTAGTGGTTTGGTAACAGGTAACTACAATGAGCAGTTCTTC.

V and J are TRBV20-1 and TRBJ2-1; 12 bases are shared with TRBD2. This CDR3 has 15 amino acids. The V gene end was trimmed by 0 bases and the J gene end by 4 bases; junction bases not matched to a gene: 1. Germline values: CDR1 DFQATT, CDR2 SNEGSKA (reference sequence). The CDR3 loop is CSARDGLAGYNEQFF. In nucleotides, the CDR3 is TGCAGTGCTAGAGATGGACTAGCGGGGTACAATGAGCAGTTCTTC.

This rearrangement joins TRBV29-1 to TRBJ2-7; tentative D call: TRBD1 (6 bases). Trimming shortened V by 3 bases and J by 2 bases, and 11 bases separated the two germline ends. CDR3 length: 13 residues. The germline CDR1 and CDR2 sequences are SQVTM and ANQGSEA. The CDR3 reads CSVDADSPYEQYF. The CDR3 DNA sequence: TGCAGCGTTGACGCGGACAGTCCCTACGAGCAGTACTTC.

The rearrangement uses TRBV11-2 and TRBJ2-7; D not certain. The V gene lost 0 bases and the J gene lost 6 bases, with 6 bases spanning the gap. The CDR3 has 12 amino acids. Germline-derived CDR1 and CDR2 are SGHAT and FQNNGV. This CDR3 reads CASSLDPFEQYF. The CDR3 region has the DNA TGTGCCAGCAGCTTAGATCCCTTCGAGCAGTACTTC.

This clonotype appeared a few times. The chain carries TRBV11-2 and TRBJ2-7, with a weak D call TRBD1 (5 bases). This CDR3 is 13 amino acids long. Trimming cost V 4 bases and J 5 bases, with 12 bases left between them. Germline assignment: CDR1 SGHAT and CDR2 FQNNGV. For the CDR3, the DNA is TGTGCCAGCAGCTCCTCAGGGAACCACGAGCAGTACTTC. It yields the protein CASSSSGNHEQYF.

The rearrangement joins TRBV12-3 or TRBV12-4 to TRBJ2-1; TRBD2 agrees at 12 bases. Trimming removed 6 bases from V and 6 bases from J; junction bases left unmatched: 3. The CDR3 loop spans 14 amino acids. The CDR3 sequence is CASRASGGGNEQFF. CDR3 DNA: TGTGCCAGCAGGGCTAGCGGGGGGGGCAATGAGCAGTTCTTC.

V is TRBV18 and J is TRBJ2-3; TRBD2 aligns across 14 bases. The CDR3 consists of 19 residues. Germline V gene lookup returns CDR1 KGHSH and CDR2 LQKENI. With V trimmed by 3 bases and J by 0 bases, 8 bases remained unmatched. Written as DNA, the CDR3 is TGTGCCAGCTCACCTCCCGGGACTAGCGGGGGTTCTAGCACAGATACGCAGTATTTT. This sequence encodes CASSPPGTSGGSSTDTQYF.

This clonotype was detected ten times or more. The chain recombines TRBV11-2 with TRBJ2-7, with D possibly matching TRBD2 (6 bases). V was cut by 0 bases and J by 5 bases, with 26 bases left in between. Germline CDR1 and CDR2: SGHAT and FQNNGV. The CDR3 length is 19 residues. In nucleotides, the CDR3 is TGTGCCAGCAGCTTAGACCGGGGCCCACGCGGGATGGTTCCCCACGAGCAGTACTTC. Its translation is CASSLDRGPRGMVPHEQYF.